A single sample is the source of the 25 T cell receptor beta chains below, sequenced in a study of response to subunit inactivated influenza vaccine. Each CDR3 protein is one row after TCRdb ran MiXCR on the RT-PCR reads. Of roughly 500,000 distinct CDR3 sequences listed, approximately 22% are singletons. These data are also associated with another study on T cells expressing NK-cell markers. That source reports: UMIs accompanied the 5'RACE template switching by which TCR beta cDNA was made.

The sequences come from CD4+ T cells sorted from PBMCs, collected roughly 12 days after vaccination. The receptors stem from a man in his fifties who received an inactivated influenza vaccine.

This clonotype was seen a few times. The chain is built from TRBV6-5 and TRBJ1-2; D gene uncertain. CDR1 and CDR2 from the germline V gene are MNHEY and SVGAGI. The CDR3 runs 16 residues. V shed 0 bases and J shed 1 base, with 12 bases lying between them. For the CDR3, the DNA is TGTGCCAGCAGTTACTCGTTAACGCCGTTTAACTATGGCTACACCTTC. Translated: CASSYSLTPFNYGYTF.

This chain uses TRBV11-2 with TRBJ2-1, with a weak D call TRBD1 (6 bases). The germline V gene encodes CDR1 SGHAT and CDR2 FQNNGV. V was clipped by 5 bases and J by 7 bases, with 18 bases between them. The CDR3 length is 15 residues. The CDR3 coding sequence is TGTGCCAGCAGCCCCCCTACCCAGGGGACGAATGAGCAGTTCTTC. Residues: CASSPPTQGTNEQFF.

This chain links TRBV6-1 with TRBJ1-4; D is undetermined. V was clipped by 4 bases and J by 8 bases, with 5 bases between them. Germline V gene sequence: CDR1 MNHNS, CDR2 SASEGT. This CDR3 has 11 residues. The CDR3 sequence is CASSGPEKLFF. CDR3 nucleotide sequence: TGTGCCAGCAGTGGACCCGAAAAACTGTTTTTT.

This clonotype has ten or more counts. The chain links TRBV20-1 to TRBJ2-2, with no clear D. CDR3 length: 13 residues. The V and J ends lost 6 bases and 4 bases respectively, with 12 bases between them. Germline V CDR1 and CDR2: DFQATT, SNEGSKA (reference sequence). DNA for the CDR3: TGCAGTGCCCTTATGGGAATCACCGGGGAGCTGTTTTTT. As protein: CSALMGITGELFF.

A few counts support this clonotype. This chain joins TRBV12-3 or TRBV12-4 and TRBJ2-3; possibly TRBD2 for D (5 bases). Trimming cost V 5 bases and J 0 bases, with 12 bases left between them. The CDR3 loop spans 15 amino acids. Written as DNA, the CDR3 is TGTGCCAGCAGTCCCCTTAGGACTAGCACAGATACGCAGTATTTT. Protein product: CASSPLRTSTDTQYF.

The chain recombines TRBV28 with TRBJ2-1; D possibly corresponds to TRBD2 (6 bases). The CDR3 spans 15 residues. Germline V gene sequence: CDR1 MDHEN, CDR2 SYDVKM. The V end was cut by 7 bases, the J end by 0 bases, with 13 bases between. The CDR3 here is CASKGGASSYNEQFF. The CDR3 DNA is TGTGCCAGCAAGGGCGGGGCGAGCTCCTACAATGAGCAGTTCTTC.

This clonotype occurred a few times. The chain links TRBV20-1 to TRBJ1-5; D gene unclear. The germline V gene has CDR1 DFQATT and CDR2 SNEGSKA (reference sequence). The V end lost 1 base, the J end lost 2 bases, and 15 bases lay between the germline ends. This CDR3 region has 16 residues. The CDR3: CSARVGISRRNQPQHF. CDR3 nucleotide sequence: TGCAGTGCTAGAGTTGGCATTTCGAGACGCAATCAGCCCCAGCATTTT.

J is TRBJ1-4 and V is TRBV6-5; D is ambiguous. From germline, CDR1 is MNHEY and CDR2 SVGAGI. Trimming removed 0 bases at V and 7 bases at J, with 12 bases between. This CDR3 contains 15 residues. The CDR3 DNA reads TGTGCCAGCAGTTACTCGGGCAGATCCGCTGAAAAACTGTTTTTT. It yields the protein CASSYSGRSAEKLFF.

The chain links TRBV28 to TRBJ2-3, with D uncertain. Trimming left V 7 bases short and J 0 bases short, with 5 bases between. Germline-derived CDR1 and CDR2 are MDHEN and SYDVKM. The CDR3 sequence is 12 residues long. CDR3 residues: CASKPSTDTQYF. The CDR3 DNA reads TGTGCCAGCAAACCAAGCACAGATACGCAGTATTTT.

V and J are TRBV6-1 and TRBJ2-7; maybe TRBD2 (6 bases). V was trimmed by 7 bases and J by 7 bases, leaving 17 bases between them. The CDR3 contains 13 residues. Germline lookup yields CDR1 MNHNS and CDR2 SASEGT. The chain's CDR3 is CASKGGVWVEQYF. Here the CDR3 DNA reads TGTGCCAGCAAGGGCGGGGTTTGGGTTGAGCAGTACTTC.

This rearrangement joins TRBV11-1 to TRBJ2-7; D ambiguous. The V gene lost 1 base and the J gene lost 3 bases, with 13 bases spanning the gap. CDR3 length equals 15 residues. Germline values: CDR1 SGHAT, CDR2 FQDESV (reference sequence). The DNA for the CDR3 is TGTGCCAGCAGCTTAGGTCAGATAAGGAACTACGAGCAGTACTTC. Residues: CASSLGQIRNYEQYF. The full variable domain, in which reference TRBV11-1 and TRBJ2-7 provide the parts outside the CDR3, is EAEVAQSPRYKITEKSQAVAFWCDPISGHATLYWYRQILGQGPELLVQFQDESVVDDSQLPKDRFSAERLKGVDSTLKIQPAELGDSAMYLCASSLGQIRNYEQYFGPGTRLTVT.

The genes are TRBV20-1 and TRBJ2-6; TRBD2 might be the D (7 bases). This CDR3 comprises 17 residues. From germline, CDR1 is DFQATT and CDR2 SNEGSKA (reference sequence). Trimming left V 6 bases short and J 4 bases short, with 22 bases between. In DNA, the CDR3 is TGCAGTGCCTCAGAATGGGGGGGGGCTTCCGGGGCCAACGTCCTGACTTTC. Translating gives CSASEWGGASGANVLTF.

Here the CDR3 reads CSASHRQNGYTF. DNA for the CDR3: TGCAGTGCTAGTCATCGGCAGAATGGCTACACCTTC. This chain uses TRBV20-1 with TRBJ1-2; the D is unclear. There are 12 residues in the CDR3. Per the germline V gene, CDR1 is DFQATT and CDR2 is SNEGSKA (reference sequence). V was trimmed by 3 bases and J by 6 bases, leaving 11 bases between them.

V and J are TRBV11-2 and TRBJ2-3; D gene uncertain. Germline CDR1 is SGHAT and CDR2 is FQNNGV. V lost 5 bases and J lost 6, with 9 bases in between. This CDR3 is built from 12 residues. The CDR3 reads CASSLDEDTQYF. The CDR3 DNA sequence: TGTGCCAGCAGCCTCGACGAGGATACGCAGTATTTT.

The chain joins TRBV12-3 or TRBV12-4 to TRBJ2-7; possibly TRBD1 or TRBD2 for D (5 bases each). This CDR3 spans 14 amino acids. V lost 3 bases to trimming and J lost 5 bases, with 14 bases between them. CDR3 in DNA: TGTGCCAGCAGTTTTCCGGGACCCAGCCACGAGCAGTACTTC. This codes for CASSFPGPSHEQYF.

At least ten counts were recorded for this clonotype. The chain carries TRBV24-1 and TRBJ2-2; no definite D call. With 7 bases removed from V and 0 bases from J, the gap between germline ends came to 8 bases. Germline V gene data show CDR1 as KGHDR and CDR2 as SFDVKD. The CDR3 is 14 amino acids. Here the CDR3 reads CATSPITNTGELFF. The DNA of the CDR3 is TGTGCCACCAGCCCCATCACGAACACCGGGGAGCTGTTTTTT.

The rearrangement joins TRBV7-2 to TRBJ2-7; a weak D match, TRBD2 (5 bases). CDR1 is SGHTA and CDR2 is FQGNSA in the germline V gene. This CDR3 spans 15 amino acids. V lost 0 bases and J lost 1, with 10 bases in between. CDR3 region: CASSLAIGNSYEQYF. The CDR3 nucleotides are TGTGCCAGCAGCTTAGCTATCGGGAATTCCTACGAGCAGTACTTC.

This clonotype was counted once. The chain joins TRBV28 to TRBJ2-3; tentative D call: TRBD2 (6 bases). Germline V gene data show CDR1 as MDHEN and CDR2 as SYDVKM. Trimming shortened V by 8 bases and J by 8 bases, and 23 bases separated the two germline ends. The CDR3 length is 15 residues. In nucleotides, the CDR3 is TGTGCCAGCGGGCCCCCGGGACTGGAAGAGAGTACGCAGTATTTT. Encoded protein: CASGPPGLEESTQYF.

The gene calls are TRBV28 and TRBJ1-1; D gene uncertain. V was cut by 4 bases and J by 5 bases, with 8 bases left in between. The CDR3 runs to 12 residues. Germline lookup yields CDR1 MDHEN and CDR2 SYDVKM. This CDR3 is CASSYPRTEAFF. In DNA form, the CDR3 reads TGTGCCAGCAGTTACCCAAGGACTGAAGCTTTCTTT.

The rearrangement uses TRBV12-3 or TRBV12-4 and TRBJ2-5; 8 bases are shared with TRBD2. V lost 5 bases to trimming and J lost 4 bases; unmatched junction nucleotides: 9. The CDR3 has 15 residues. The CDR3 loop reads CASSPGVAGPETQYF. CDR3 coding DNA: TGTGCCAGCAGTCCGGGGGTAGCGGGACCAGAGACCCAGTACTTC.

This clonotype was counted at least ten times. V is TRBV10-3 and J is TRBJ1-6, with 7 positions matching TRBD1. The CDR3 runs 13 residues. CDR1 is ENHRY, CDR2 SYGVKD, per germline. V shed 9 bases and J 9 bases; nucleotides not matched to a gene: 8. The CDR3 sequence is CAIRTGGSSPLHF. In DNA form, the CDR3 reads TGTGCCATACGGACAGGAGGGAGTTCACCCCTCCACTTT.

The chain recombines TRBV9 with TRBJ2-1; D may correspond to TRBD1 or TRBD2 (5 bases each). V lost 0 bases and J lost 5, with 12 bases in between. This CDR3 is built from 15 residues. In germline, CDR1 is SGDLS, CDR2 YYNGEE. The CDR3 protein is CASSVAGASNNEQFF. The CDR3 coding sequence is TGTGCCAGCAGCGTAGCTGGGGCTAGCAACAATGAGCAGTTCTTC.

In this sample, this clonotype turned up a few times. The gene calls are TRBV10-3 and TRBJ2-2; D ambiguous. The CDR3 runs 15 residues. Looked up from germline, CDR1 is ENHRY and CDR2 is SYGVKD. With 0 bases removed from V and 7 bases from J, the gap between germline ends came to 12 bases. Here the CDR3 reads CAISESAGRVGELFF. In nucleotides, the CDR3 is TGTGCCATCAGTGAGTCCGCCGGTAGAGTCGGGGAGCTGTTTTTT.

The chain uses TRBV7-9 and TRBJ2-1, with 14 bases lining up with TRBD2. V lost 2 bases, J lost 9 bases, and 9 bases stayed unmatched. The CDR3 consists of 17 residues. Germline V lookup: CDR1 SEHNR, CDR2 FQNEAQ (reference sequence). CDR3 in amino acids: CASSLRGTSGSYGEQFF. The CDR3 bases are TGTGCCAGCAGCTTACGGGGGACTAGCGGGAGTTACGGTGAGCAGTTCTTC. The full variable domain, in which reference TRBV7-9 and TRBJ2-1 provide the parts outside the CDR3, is DTGVSQNPRHKITKRGQNVTFRCDPISEHNRLYWYRQTLGQGPEFLTYFQNEAQLEKSRLLSDRFSAERPKGSFSTLEIQRTEQGDSAMYLCASSLRGTSGSYGEQFFGPGTRLTVL.

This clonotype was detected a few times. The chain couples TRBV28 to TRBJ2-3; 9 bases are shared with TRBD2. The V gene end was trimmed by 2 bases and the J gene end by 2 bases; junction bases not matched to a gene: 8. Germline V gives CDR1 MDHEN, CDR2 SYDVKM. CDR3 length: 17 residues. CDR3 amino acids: CASSLRSGRSYTDTQYF. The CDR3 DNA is TGTGCCAGCAGTTTAAGAAGCGGGAGGTCTTACACAGATACGCAGTATTTT.